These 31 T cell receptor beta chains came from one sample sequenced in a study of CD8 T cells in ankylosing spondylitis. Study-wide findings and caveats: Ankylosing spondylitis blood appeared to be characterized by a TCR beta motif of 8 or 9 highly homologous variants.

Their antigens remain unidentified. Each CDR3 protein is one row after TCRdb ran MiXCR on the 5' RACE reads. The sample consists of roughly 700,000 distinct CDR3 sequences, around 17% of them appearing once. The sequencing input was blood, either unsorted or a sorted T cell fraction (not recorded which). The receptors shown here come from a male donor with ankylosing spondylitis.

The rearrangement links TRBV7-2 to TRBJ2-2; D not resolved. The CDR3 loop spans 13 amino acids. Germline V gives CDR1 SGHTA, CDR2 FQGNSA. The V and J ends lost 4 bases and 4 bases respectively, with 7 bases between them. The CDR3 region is CASSSRATGELFF. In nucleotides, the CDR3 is TGTGCCAGCAGCTCCCGGGCCACCGGGGAGCTGTTTTTT.

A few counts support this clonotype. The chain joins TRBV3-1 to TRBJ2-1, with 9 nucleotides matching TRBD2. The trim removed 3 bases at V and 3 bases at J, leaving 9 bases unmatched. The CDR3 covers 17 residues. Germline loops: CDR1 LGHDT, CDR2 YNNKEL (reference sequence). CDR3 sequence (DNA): TGTGCCAGCAGCCATTTCTTGACTAGCGGCAGCTACAATGAGCAGTTCTTC. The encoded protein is CASSHFLTSGSYNEQFF.

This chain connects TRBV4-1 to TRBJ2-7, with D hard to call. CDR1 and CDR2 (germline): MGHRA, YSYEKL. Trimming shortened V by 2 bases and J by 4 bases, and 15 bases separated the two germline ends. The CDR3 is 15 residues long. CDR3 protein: CASSQSPQNLYEQYF. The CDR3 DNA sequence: TGCGCCAGCAGCCAAAGTCCCCAGAATCTATACGAGCAGTACTTC.

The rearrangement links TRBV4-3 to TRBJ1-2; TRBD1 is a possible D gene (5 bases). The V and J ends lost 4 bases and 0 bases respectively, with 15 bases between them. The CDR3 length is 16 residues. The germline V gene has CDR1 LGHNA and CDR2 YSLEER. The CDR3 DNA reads TGCGCCAGCAGCCTAAGTCGGGGGGTTACTAACTATGGCTACACCTTC. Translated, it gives CASSLSRGVTNYGYTF.

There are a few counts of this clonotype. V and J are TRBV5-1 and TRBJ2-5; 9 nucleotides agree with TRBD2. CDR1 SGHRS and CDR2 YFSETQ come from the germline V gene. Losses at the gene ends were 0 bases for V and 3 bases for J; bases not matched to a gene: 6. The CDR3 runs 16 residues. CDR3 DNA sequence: TGCGCCAGCAGCTTGGGGCGACTAGCGGACGAAGAGACCCAGTACTTC. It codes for CASSLGRLADEETQYF.

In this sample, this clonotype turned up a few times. CDR3 coding DNA: TGTGCTAGCTCCTGGAGTGAGGGGGAGACCCAGTACTTC. Encoded protein: CASSWSEGETQYF. The chain joins TRBV7-7 to TRBJ2-5; either TRBD1 or TRBD2 may fit D (5 bases each). CDR1 SSHAT and CDR2 FNYEAQ come from the germline V gene (reference sequence). The CDR3 sequence is 13 residues long.

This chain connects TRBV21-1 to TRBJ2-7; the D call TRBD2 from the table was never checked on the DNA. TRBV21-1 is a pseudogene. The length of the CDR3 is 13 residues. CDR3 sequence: CASPGTSGDEQYF. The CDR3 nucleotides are TGTGCCAGCCCCGGGACTAGCGGTGACGAGCAGTACTTC.

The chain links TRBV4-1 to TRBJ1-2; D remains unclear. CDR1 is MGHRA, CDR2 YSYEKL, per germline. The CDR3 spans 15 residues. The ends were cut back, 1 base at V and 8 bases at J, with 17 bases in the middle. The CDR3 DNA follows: TGCGCCAGCAGCCAAGTTGCCGATCCTTCTAGAGGCTACACCTTC. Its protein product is CASSQVADPSRGYTF.

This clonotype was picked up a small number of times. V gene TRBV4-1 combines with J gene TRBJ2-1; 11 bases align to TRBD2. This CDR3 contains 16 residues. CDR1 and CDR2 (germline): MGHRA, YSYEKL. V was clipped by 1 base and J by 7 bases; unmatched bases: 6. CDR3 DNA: TGCGCCAGCAGCCAAGGACTAGCGGGGTTTCAGAATGAGCAGTTCTTC. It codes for CASSQGLAGFQNEQFF.

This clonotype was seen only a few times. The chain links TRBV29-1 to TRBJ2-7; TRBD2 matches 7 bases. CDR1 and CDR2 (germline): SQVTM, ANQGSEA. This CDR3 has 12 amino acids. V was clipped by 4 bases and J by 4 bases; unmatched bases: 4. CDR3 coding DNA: TGCAGCGTTGGCGGGAGTCAGTACGAGCAGTACTTC. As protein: CSVGGSQYEQYF.

The CDR3 DNA follows: TGCGCCAGCAGCCAAGATAGACAAAACTCTGGAAACACCATATATTTT. Translation: CASSQDRQNSGNTIYF. The chain carries TRBV4-3 and TRBJ1-3; no clear D. Per germline, CDR1 LGHNA and CDR2 YSLEER. CDR3 length equals 16 residues. V was shortened by 0 bases and J by 0 bases, with 9 bases between the two germline ends.

The CDR3 region has the DNA TGCGCCAGCAGCTTGTCGGGACAGGGACTATATGGAAACACCATATATTTT. Its translation: CASSLSGQGLYGNTIYF. The V gene is TRBV5-1, the J gene TRBJ1-3, with 9 bases that match TRBD1. Looked up from germline, CDR1 is SGHRS and CDR2 is YFSETQ. The CDR3 is 17 amino acids. V dropped 1 base and J dropped 3; count of bases not matched to a gene: 8.

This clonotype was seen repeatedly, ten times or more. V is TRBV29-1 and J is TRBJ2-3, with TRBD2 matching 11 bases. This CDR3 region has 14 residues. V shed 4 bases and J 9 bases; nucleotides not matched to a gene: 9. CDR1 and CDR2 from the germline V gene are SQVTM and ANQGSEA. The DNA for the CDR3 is TGCAGCGTTGCCTTAGCGGGAGGGCCCATAACGCAGTATTTT. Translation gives CSVALAGGPITQYF.

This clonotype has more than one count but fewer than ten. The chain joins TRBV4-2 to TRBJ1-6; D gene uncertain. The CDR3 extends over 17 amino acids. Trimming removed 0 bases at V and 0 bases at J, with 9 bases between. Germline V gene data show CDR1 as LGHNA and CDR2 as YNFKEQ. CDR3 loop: CASSQDYESSYNSPLHF. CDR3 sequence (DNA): TGTGCCAGCAGCCAAGATTACGAGAGCTCCTATAATTCACCCCTCCACTTT.

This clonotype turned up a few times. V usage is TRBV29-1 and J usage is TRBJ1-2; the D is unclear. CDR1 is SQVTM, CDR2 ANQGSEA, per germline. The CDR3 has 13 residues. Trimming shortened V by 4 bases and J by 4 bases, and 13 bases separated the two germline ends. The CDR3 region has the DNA TGCAGCGTTGCCCCCGAGGGTGGCTATGGCTACACCTTC. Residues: CSVAPEGGYGYTF.

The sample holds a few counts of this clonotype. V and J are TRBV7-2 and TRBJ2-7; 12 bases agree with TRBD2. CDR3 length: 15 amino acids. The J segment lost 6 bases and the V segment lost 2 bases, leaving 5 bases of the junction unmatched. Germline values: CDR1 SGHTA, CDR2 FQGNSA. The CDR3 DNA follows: TGTGCCAGCAGCTTATCTAGCGGGGGGGCTTTCGAGCAGTACTTC. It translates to CASSLSSGGAFEQYF.

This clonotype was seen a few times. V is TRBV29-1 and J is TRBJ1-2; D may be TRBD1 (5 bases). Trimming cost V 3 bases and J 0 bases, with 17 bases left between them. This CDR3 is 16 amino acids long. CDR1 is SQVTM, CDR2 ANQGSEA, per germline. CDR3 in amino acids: CSVEGGSSKANYGYTF. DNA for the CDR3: TGCAGCGTTGAGGGGGGGAGCAGCAAGGCTAACTATGGCTACACCTTC.

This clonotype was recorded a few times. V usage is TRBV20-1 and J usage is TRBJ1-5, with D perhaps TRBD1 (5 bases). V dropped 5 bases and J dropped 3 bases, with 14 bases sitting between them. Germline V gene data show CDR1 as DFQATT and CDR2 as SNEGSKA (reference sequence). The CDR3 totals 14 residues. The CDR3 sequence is CSARPLGDNQPQHF. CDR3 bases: TGCAGTGCTCGGCCCCTGGGGGACAATCAGCCCCAGCATTTT.

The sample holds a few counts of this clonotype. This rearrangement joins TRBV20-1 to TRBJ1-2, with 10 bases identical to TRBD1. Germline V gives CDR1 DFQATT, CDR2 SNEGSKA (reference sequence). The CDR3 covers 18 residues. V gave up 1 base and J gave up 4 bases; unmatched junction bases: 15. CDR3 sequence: CSARVARTGGPSGYGYTF. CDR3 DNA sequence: TGCAGTGCTAGAGTCGCTCGGACAGGGGGACCCTCGGGCTATGGCTACACCTTC.

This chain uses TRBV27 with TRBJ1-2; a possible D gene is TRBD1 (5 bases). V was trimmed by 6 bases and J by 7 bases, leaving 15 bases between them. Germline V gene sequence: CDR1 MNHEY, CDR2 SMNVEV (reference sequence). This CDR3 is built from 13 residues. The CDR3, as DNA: TGTGCCAGCAGCCCAAGGCGGGGGTTTGGCTACACCTTC. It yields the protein CASSPRRGFGYTF.

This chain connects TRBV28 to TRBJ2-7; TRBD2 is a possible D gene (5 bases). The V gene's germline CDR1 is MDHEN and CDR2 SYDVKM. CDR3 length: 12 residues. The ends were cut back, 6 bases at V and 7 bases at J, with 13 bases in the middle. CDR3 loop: CASRSRPGEQYF. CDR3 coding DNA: TGTGCCAGCAGGTCACGCCCGGGGGAGCAGTACTTC.

The DNA of the CDR3 is TGCGCCAGCAGCCAAGGGACTAGCGTCCACGAGCAGTACTTC. This encodes CASSQGTSVHEQYF. The J gene is TRBJ2-7, the V gene TRBV4-1, with 9 bases that match TRBD2. Germline V gene data show CDR1 as MGHRA and CDR2 as YSYEKL. V lost 1 base to trimming and J lost 5 bases; unmatched junction nucleotides: 3. There are 14 residues in the CDR3.

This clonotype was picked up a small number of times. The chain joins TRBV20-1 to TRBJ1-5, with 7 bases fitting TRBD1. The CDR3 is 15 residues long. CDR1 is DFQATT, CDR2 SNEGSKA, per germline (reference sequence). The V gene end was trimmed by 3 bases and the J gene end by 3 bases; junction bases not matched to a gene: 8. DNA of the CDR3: TGCAGTGCTAGTTTAACGACAGGGAACAATCAGCCCCAGCATTTT. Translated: CSASLTTGNNQPQHF.

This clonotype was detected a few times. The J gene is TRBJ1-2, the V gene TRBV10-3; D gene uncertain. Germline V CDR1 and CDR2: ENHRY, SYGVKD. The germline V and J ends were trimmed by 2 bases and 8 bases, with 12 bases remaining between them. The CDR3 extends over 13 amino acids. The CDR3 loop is CAISETGSGGYTF. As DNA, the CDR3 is TGTGCCATCAGTGAGACCGGATCCGGCGGCTACACCTTC.

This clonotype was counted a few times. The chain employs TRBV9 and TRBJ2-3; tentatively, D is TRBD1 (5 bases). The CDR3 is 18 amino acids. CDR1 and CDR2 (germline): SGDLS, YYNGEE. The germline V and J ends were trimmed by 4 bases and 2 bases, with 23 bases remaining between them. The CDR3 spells CASSTSETAPFDTDTQYF. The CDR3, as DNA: TGTGCCAGCAGCACCAGTGAGACAGCACCCTTTGACACAGATACGCAGTATTTT.

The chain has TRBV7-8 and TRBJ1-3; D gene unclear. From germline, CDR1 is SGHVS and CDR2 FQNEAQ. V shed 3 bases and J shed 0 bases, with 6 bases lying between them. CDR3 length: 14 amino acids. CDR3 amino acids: CASSFPLSGNTIYF. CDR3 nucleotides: TGTGCCAGCAGCTTCCCGCTCTCTGGAAACACCATATATTTT.

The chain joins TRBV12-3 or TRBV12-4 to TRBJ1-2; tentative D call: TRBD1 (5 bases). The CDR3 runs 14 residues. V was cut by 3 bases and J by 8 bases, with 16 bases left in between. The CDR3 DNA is TGTGCCAGCAGTTTGGACAACCTTTCCCGAGGCTACACCTTC. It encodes CASSLDNLSRGYTF.

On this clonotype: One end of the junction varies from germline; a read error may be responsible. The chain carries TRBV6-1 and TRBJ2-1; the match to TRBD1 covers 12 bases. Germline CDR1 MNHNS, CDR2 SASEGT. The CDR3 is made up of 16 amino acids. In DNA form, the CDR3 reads TGTCCCAGCAGTGGGACAGGGGGCCTTAGGGGAAATGAGCAGTTCTTC. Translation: CPSSGTGGLRGNEQFF.

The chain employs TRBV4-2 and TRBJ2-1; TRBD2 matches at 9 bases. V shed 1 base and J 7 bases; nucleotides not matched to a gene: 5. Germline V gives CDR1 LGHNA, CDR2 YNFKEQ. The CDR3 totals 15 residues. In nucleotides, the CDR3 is TGTGCCAGCAGCCAAGTGACTAGCGGCCATAATGAGCAGTTCTTC. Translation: CASSQVTSGHNEQFF.

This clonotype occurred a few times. The CDR3 sequence: CASSLLGGALNTGELFF. In nucleotides, the CDR3 is TGTGCCAGCAGCTTATTGGGGGGGGCGCTGAACACCGGGGAGCTGTTTTTT. The V call is TRBV7-2, the J call TRBJ2-2, with a tentative D call TRBD2 (7 bases). Looked up from germline, CDR1 is SGHTA and CDR2 is FQGNSA. The V gene lost 2 bases and the J gene lost 1 base, with 14 bases spanning the gap. The CDR3 loop spans 17 amino acids. Together with reference TRBV7-2 and TRBJ2-2, the CDR3 gives the full variable domain: GAGVSQSPSNKVTEKGKDVELRCDPISGHTALYWYRQSLGQGLEFLIYFQGNSAPDKSGLPSDRFSAERTGGSVSTLTIQRTQQEDSAVYLCASSLLGGALNTGELFFGEGSRLTVL.

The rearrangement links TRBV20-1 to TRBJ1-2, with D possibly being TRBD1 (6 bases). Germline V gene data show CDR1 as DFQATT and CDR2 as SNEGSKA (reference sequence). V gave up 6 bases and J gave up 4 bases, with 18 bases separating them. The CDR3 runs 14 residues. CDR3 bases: TGCAGTGCCTCGGAGGAGGGGGTTGGCTATGGCTACACCTTC. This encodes CSASEEGVGYGYTF.